The clone carrying this TCR gamma chain was seen a handful of times. TCRdb records a much larger clone's protein for this DNA, with a difference at residue 8 that likely arises from a read error; the protein given is the translation of the DNA. The data derive from a study of γδ T cells in repeated Plasmodium falciparum infection. TCRdb re-called clones from the multiplex PCR reads using CATT. The repertoire includes 25,000 to 35,000 gamma-chain clones, more than 1.4% of them detected once, and roughly 21% sits in the top ten. The clonotype originates from a pool of human donors (malaria-infected and uninfected, not separated). Specimen: gamma-delta T cells from blood.

In DNA, the CDR3 is TGTGCCACCTGGGACGGATTAAAGCATTATAAGAAACTCTTT. It codes for CATWDGLKHYKKLF. The rearrangement uses TRGV2 and TRGJ1 or TRGJ2. Germline trimming cut 1 base from V and 5 bases from J; bases unmatched to any gene: 8. Per the germline V gene, CDR1 is EGSNGY and CDR2 is YDSYNSKV. The length of the CDR3 is 14 residues.